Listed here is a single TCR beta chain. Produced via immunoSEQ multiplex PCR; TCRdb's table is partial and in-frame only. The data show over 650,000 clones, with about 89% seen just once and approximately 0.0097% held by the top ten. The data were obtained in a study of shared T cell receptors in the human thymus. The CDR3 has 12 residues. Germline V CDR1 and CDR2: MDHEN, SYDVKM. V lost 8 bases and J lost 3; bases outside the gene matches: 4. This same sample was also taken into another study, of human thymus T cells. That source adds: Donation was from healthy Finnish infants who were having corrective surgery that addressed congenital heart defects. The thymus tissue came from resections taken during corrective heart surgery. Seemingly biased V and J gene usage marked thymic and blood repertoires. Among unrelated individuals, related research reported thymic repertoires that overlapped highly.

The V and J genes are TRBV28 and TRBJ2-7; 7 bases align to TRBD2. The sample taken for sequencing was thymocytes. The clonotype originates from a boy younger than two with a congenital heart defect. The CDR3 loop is CASGERDYEQYF. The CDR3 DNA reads TGTGCCAGCGGGGAGCGGGACTACGAGCAGTACTTC.